These 19 T cell receptor beta chains were all obtained from the same sample, sequenced in a study of cytomegalovirus exposure and HLA in healthy donors (dated 2017 in TCRdb). To prepare the library, the immunoSEQ multiplex PCR assay was applied. For the multiplex PCR, a mixture combining 60 forward primers for TCR Vbeta segments and 13 reverse primers for TCR Jbeta segments was used. This is the immuneACCESS table as TCRdb keeps it, with only in-frame sequences that have V and J called. A part of the clones is gone; compared with another copy, unresolved V genes explain less than half, and the rest is unexplained. The sample contains 150,000 to 200,000 clones, around 62% of them found a single time. Of the sample, about 2.9% is held by the ten largest clones. The sequencing input was PBMCs. These receptors were obtained from a man in his forties in good health and CMV-seronegative.

This clone has only a few counts. V gene TRBV5-1 combines with J gene TRBJ2-3; D remains ambiguous. The ends were cut back, 0 bases at V and 2 bases at J, with 7 bases in the middle. CDR1 is SGHRS, CDR2 YFSETQ, per germline. This CDR3 spans 14 amino acids. The CDR3 spells CASSLVLFTDTQYF. The CDR3 bases are TGCGCCAGCAGCTTGGTTTTATTCACAGATACGCAGTATTTT.

The V gene is TRBV6-5, the J gene TRBJ2-1; D is unclear. The CDR3 covers 13 residues. V dropped 6 bases and J dropped 4 bases, with 10 bases sitting between them. CDR1 and CDR2 from the germline V gene are MNHEY and SVGAGI. The DNA for the CDR3 is TGTGCCAGCAGGTGGGCCGATTACAATGAGCAGTTCTTC. It yields the protein CASRWADYNEQFF.

This clone has just a few counts. The rearrangement links TRBV4-1 to TRBJ1-6, with D tentatively TRBD1 (5 bases). CDR1 and CDR2 from the germline V gene are MGHRA and YSYEKL. The CDR3 length is 16 residues. Trimming cost V 0 bases and J 8 bases, with 14 bases left between them. The CDR3 DNA reads TGCGCCAGCAGCCAAGACCCGGGGGGTGCTTATTCACCCCTCCACTTT. This codes for CASSQDPGGAYSPLHF.

The V call is TRBV18, the J call TRBJ1-3; tentative D call: TRBD1 (5 bases). Looked up from germline, CDR1 is KGHSH and CDR2 is LQKENI. V lost 0 bases to trimming and J lost 5 bases, with 11 bases between them. There are 15 residues in the CDR3. The CDR3, as DNA: TGTGCCAGCTCACCACCGTTGGGACTACGAAACACCATATATTTT. Translating it yields CASSPPLGLRNTIYF.

This clone was observed once. The chain employs TRBV13 and TRBJ2-7, with no clear D. The CDR3 length is 14 residues. CDR1 and CDR2 from the germline V gene are PRHDT and FYEKMQ (reference sequence). V lost 1 base and J 1 base, leaving 8 bases between the germline ends. The CDR3 loop reads CASSLEQISYEQYF. CDR3 nucleotide sequence: TGTGCCAGCAGCTTAGAACAGATTTCCTACGAGCAGTACTTC.

This sequence joins TRBV15 and TRBJ1-5, with D unresolved. Germline lookup yields CDR1 LNHNV and CDR2 YYDKDF (reference sequence). The CDR3 sequence is 14 residues long. Trimming took off 8 bases at V and 4 bases at J, with 15 bases between the two ends. CDR3 region: CATASGHVNQPQHF. The CDR3 DNA follows: TGTGCCACCGCGAGTGGTCATGTGAATCAGCCCCAGCATTTT.

In its sample, this clone was seen a few times. The chain carries TRBV19 and TRBJ1-3; D is ambiguous. Germline V gene sequence: CDR1 LNHDA, CDR2 SQIVND (reference sequence). The CDR3 is made up of 16 amino acids. Trimming took off 8 bases at V and 0 bases at J, with 17 bases between the two ends. The CDR3 nucleotides read TGTGCCAGTTTCCGTGGCGGGAAAAGCTCTGGAAACACCATATATTTT. This encodes CASFRGGKSSGNTIYF.

The chain joins TRBV5-4 to TRBJ1-2; 9 bases align to TRBD1. Germline assignment: CDR1 SGHNT and CDR2 YYREEE (reference sequence). V dropped 4 bases and J dropped 4; count of bases not matched to a gene: 8. CDR3 size: 15 residues. The DNA of the CDR3 is TGTGCCAGCAGCGACAGGGGACAGGGTTCCTATGGCTACACCTTC. This encodes CASSDRGQGSYGYTF.

This rearrangement joins TRBV6-1 to TRBJ1-3, with 10 bases fitting TRBD1. Germline loops: CDR1 MNHNS, CDR2 SASEGT. The CDR3 contains 16 residues. V lost 2 bases to trimming and J lost 2 bases; unmatched junction nucleotides: 3. The CDR3 nucleotides are TGTGCCAGCAGTGAACGGGACAGGGGCACTGGAAACACCATATATTTT. Its translation is CASSERDRGTGNTIYF.

This clone was found a few times. The chain links TRBV18 to TRBJ2-6; D possibly corresponds to TRBD1 (5 bases). The CDR3 spans 16 residues. Between the trimmed V and J ends, which lost 6 bases and 0 bases, there was a span of 12 bases. Germline values: CDR1 KGHSH, CDR2 LQKENI. Here the CDR3 reads CASSPPTDSGANVLTF. CDR3 DNA sequence: TGTGCCAGCTCGCCTCCGACAGACTCTGGGGCCAACGTCCTGACTTTC.

The rearrangement links TRBV6-4 to TRBJ2-2, with 7 bases identical to TRBD1. The CDR3 has 14 residues. Looked up from germline, CDR1 is MRHNA and CDR2 is SNTAGT. V shed 2 bases and J 3 bases; nucleotides not matched to a gene: 0. CDR3 bases: TGTGCCAGCAGTGACGACAGGGACACCGGGGAGCTGTTTTTT. Its translation: CASSDDRDTGELFF.

The chain is built from TRBV5-1 and TRBJ2-3, with D maybe TRBD2 (6 bases). CDR3 length: 18 amino acids. V lost 0 bases and J lost 0, with 17 bases in between. Germline V lookup: CDR1 SGHRS, CDR2 YFSETQ. Written as DNA, the CDR3 is TGCGCCAGCAGCTTGGGGCTTGGGCGGGGATTAAGCACAGATACGCAGTATTTT. Protein sequence: CASSLGLGRGLSTDTQYF.

The chain recombines TRBV21-1 with TRBJ2-5; the table's D call, TRBD2, was not checked against the DNA. The DNA end lines up better with TRBJ2-7; the J call may be wrong. TRBV21-1 is listed as a pseudogene. This CDR3 comprises 16 residues. The CDR3 DNA follows: TGTGCCAGCAGCATTCAAGGACTAGCGGATACCTACGAGCAGTACTTC. This codes for CASSIQGLADTYEQYF.

This sequence joins TRBV5-6 and TRBJ2-3, with 14 bases aligning to TRBD2. This CDR3 contains 18 residues. After removal of 6 bases from V and 4 bases from J, the junction contained 13 bases not matched to a gene. Germline assignment: CDR1 SGHDT and CDR2 YYEEEE. In DNA, the CDR3 is TGTGCCAGCACCCCGCTTCGACTAGCGGGAGGGCCCGCAGATACGCAGTATTTT. Protein: CASTPLRLAGGPADTQYF.

The chain employs TRBV5-1 and TRBJ2-7, with D tentatively TRBD2 (5 bases). This CDR3 region has 15 residues. Trimming took 2 bases from V and 2 from J, leaving 14 bases between them. The germline V gene has CDR1 SGHRS and CDR2 YFSETQ. The CDR3 spells CASSLSGLGPYEQYF. CDR3 coding DNA: TGCGCCAGCAGCTTAAGTGGACTGGGCCCCTACGAGCAGTACTTC. Using reference TRBV5-1 and TRBJ2-7 for the parts outside the CDR3, the full variable domain is KAGVTQTPRYLIKTRGQQVTLSCSPISGHRSVSWYQQTPGQGLQFLFEYFSETQRNKGNFPGRFSGRQFSNSRSEMNVSTLELGDSALYLCASSLSGLGPYEQYFGPGTRLTVT.

This chain joins TRBV28 and TRBJ2-7; possible D gene TRBD2, 7 bases. The germline gives CDR1 MDHEN, CDR2 SYDVKM. Between the trimmed V and J ends, which lost 3 bases and 2 bases, there was a span of 11 bases. The CDR3 runs to 14 residues. The CDR3 DNA is TGTGCCAGCAGTTTGCGGGGGCCCGCCTACGAGCAGTACTTC. The encoded protein is CASSLRGPAYEQYF.

The chain couples TRBV30 to TRBJ2-1; 9 positions agree with TRBD2. The junction had 9 bases not matched to a gene; V was cut back by 5 bases and J by 4 bases. The CDR3 totals 15 residues. CDR1 and CDR2 (germline): GTSNPN, SVGIG (reference sequence). Here the CDR3 reads CAWGAGGAWYNEQFF. CDR3 in DNA: TGTGCCTGGGGGGCGGGGGGGGCGTGGTACAATGAGCAGTTCTTC.

The chain is built from TRBV7-8 and TRBJ2-7; no clear D. There are 12 residues in the CDR3. Trimming shortened V by 3 bases and J by 5 bases, and 8 bases separated the two germline ends. CDR1 is SGHVS and CDR2 is FQNEAQ in the germline V gene. CDR3 nucleotides: TGTGCCAGCAGCTTGAGTACAGACGAGCAGTACTTC. The encoded protein is CASSLSTDEQYF.

The rearrangement uses TRBV5-8 and TRBJ2-5, with TRBD1 matching over 10 bases. Trimming removed 4 bases from V and 1 base from J; junction bases left unmatched: 13. The CDR3 runs 18 residues. The V gene's germline CDR1 is SGHTS and CDR2 YDEGEE. CDR3 residues: CASSLSLTGGAPQETQYF. CDR3 in DNA: TGTGCCAGCAGCCTATCCCTGACAGGGGGCGCCCCCCAAGAGACCCAGTACTTC. Together with reference TRBV5-8 and TRBJ2-5, the CDR3 gives the full variable domain: EAGVTQSPTHLIKTRGQQATLRCSPISGHTSVYWYQQALGLGLQFLLWYDEGEERNRGNFPPRFSGRQFPNYSSELNVNALELEDSALYLCASSLSLTGGAPQETQYFGPGTRLLVL.